The rows below give T cell receptor beta chains drawn from one sample of a study of response to subunit inactivated influenza vaccine. TCRdb redid the calling of the RT-PCR reads with MiXCR, one entry per CDR3 protein. The table includes 450,000 to 550,000 distinct CDR3 sequences, 25% detected once. The sample here was CD4+ T cells sorted from PBMCs, taken roughly 5 days after vaccination. These receptors originate from a man between 45 and 60 years old who received an inactivated influenza vaccine. Each CDR3 is given with its conserved first and last residue. D genes are given only for firm matches. Some rows have no size entry. The others give once, few or many, or a class for an expanded clone.

V gene	J gene	D gene	clone size	CDR3 DNA	CDR3 protein
TRBV12-3/TRBV12-4	TRBJ2-3	.	few	TGTGCCTGCTGCAGGCGCGGGCCAACAGATACGCAGTATTTT	CACCRRGPTDTQYF
TRBV20-1	TRBJ2-3	.	few	TGCAGTGCTGGGACCACAGATACGCAGTATTTT	CSAGTTDTQYF
TRBV12-3/TRBV12-4	TRBJ2-7	.	.	TGTGCCAGCAGTTTAGTGCGGCCCTCAAGGAACTCCTACGAGCAGTACTTC	CASSLVRPSRNSYEQYF
TRBV7-8	TRBJ1-1	.	.	TGTGCCAGCAGCTTAGAGAGGGCGATGAAAACTGAAGCTTTCTTT	CASSLERAMKTEAFF
TRBV19	TRBJ2-7	TRBD2	.	TGTGCCAGTAGTGGAGCCGCGACTAGCGGGAGTTCCTACGAGCAGTACTTC	CASSGAATSGSSYEQYF
TRBV10-3	TRBJ1-5	TRBD1	.	TGTGCCGTCGGGACAGGAGGCAATCAGCCCCAGCATTTT	CAVGTGGNQPQHF
TRBV6-1	TRBJ1-4	.	few	TGTGCCAGCAGACTAGCCGGGTCTAATGAAAAACTGTTTTTT	CASRLAGSNEKLFF
TRBV7-3	TRBJ1-1	TRBD1	many	TGTGCCAGCAGCAAACAGGGGGGGGACACTGAAGCTTTCTTT	CASSKQGGDTEAFF
TRBV18	TRBJ2-7	TRBD1	.	TGTGCCAGCTCACCGGGACAGGCGGCCTACGAGCAGTACTTC	CASSPGQAAYEQYF
TRBV5-6	TRBJ2-7	.	few	TGTGCCAGCAGCGGGGTAGACAGCTACGAGCAGTACTTC	CASSGVDSYEQYF
TRBV19	TRBJ1-2	TRBD1	.	TGTGCCAGTAGTCGAGACAGGGGTATGGCCTATGGCTACACCTTC	CASSRDRGMAYGYTF
TRBV5-1	TRBJ1-4	.	few	TGCGCCAGCAGCTTTGGGCCAACTAATGAAAAACTGTTTTTT	CASSFGPTNEKLFF
TRBV9	TRBJ1-2	.	.	TGTGCCAGCAGTCCGGGGGCTTATGACTATGGCTACACCTTC	CASSPGAYDYGYTF
TRBV5-6	TRBJ1-6	.	few	TGTGCCAGCAGCTTGACGGAGCCGAATTCACCCCTCCACTTT	CASSLTEPNSPLHF
TRBV2	TRBJ2-1	TRBD1	.	TGTGCCAGCAGGGAGACAGGGGGAGGAAATGAGCAGTTCTTC	CASRETGGGNEQFF
TRBV3-1	TRBJ2-1	TRBD2	.	TGTGCCAGCAGCCAAGTGTCTAGCGGGGACTACAATGAGCAGTTCTTC	CASSQVSSGDYNEQFF
TRBV6-5	TRBJ2-7	TRBD2	.	TGTGCCAGCAGGTCTAGCGGGAGAAGGCAGTACTTC	CASRSSGRRQYF
TRBV7-9	TRBJ2-7	TRBD1	.	TGTGCCAGCAGCTTGGTCGGGACAGAGACCTACGAGCAGTACTTC	CASSLVGTETYEQYF
TRBV12-3/TRBV12-4	TRBJ2-7	.	many	TGTGCCAGCAGTCAGTACCGTGGTCGGGGCAGCGAGCAGTACTTC	CASSQYRGRGSEQYF
TRBV29-1	TRBJ1-1	.	.	TGCAGCGTTGAAGTATCTACGGGCACTGAAGCTTTCTTT	CSVEVSTGTEAFF
TRBV28	TRBJ2-3	TRBD2	few	TGTGCCAGCAGTCCGAAGCGGGGGTTATCAGATACGCAGTATTTT	CASSPKRGLSDTQYF
TRBV7-2	TRBJ2-7	.	few	TGTGCCAGCAGCTTAGAGGGGGGTTCTCTCTACGAGCAGTACTTC	CASSLEGGSLYEQYF
TRBV7-6	TRBJ2-7	.	.	TGTGCCAGCAGCCCCCAGGAAGTCCTCGAGCAGTACTTC	CASSPQEVLEQYF
TRBV5-1	TRBJ1-4	TRBD1	few	TGCGCCAGCAGCTCTGGACAGGGGGCGGAAAAACTGTTTTTT	CASSSGQGAEKLFF
TRBV11-1	TRBJ2-7	TRBD1	few	TGTGCCAGCAGCTTAGCCTATTTAGGGACAGGGGAAAAGTACGAGCAGTACTTC	CASSLAYLGTGEKYEQYF
TRBV12-3/TRBV12-4	TRBJ2-2	.	many	TGTGCCAGCTTTCGGGGCTTGGGCGGCACCGGGGAGCTGTTTTTT	CASFRGLGGTGELFF
TRBV6-2/TRBV6-3	TRBJ2-7	TRBD2	.	TGTGCCAGCAAGGTTCCGGGGGGAAGCTCCTACGAGCAGTACTTC	CASKVPGGSSYEQYF
TRBV5-1	TRBJ1-2	TRBD1	few	TGCGCCAGCAGCCCATCGACAGGGCAAGGCTACACCTTC	CASSPSTGQGYTF
TRBV5-1	TRBJ1-3	.	few	TGCGCCAGCAGCTTGGTAGCGGGTTCTGGAAACACCATATATTTT	CASSLVAGSGNTIYF
TRBV6-1	TRBJ2-7	TRBD2	.	TGTGCCAGCAGACATAGCGGGGGGCTCAACGAGCAGTACTTC	CASRHSGGLNEQYF
TRBV7-3	TRBJ2-5	.	few	TGTGCCAGCAGCTTAAGTGCAGGGGCCAAGACCCAGTACTTC	CASSLSAGAKTQYF
TRBV20-1	TRBJ2-2	TRBD2	once	TGCAGTGCTAATCGGGGGGTTCCACGCACCGGGGAGCTGTTTTTT	CSANRGVPRTGELFF
TRBV5-6	TRBJ2-1	.	few	TGTGCCAGCAGCTTGGTGAGGGTAGCTTCCTACAATGAGCAGTTCTTC	CASSLVRVASYNEQFF
TRBV30	TRBJ2-7	TRBD1	few	TGTGCCTGCCCGGGACAGGGAACCTACGAGCAGTACTTC	CACPGQGTYEQYF
TRBV27	TRBJ1-5	.	.	TGTGCCAGCAGTTTATCAGGGGAGTATAGCAATCAGCCCCAGCATTTT	CASSLSGEYSNQPQHF
TRBV19	TRBJ1-2	TRBD1	.	TGTGCCAGTAGTATACGACAGGGAGGTACCAGCTATGGCTACACCTTC	CASSIRQGGTSYGYTF
TRBV6-1	TRBJ2-1	TRBD1	.	TGTGCCAGCAGGGCCAGGACAGGGTCGGTCTCCTACAATGAGCAGTTCTTC	CASRARTGSVSYNEQFF
TRBV20-1	TRBJ1-4	.	few	TGCAGTGCTAGAGATGTGACAGCCCATGAAAAACTGTTTTTT	CSARDVTAHEKLFF
TRBV6-2/TRBV6-3	TRBJ2-5	TRBD2	few	TGTGCCAGCAGGTTAGCGGGAGTTGAGACCCAGTACTTC	CASRLAGVETQYF
TRBV13	TRBJ2-3	.	.	TGTGCCAGCAGCAAAGGGGCCACAGATACGCAGTATTTT	CASSKGATDTQYF
TRBV14	TRBJ1-6	.	few	TGTGCCAGCAGCCGGAGGGCCACAGTTAATTCACCCCTCCACTTT	CASSRRATVNSPLHF
TRBV20-1	TRBJ1-1	.	few	TGCAGTGCTCGGGACATATGGGGCACTGAAGCTTTCTTT	CSARDIWGTEAFF
TRBV20-1	TRBJ2-4	.	few	TGCAGTGCTAGAGATCCCGACGACAACGCCAAAAACATTCAGTACTTC	CSARDPDDNAKNIQYF
TRBV12-3/TRBV12-4	TRBJ1-2	TRBD1	.	TGTGCCAGCAGTTCACAGGGGGCGAACGGCTACACCTTC	CASSSQGANGYTF
TRBV12-3/TRBV12-4	TRBJ2-2	TRBD2	.	TGTGGTACGGCTAGCGGAGGCGGGGAGCTGTTTTTT	CGTASGGGELFF
TRBV28	TRBJ2-3	TRBD2	.	TGTGCCAGCAGTAGAAGCGGGGACCACGGTACGCAGTATTTT	CASSRSGDHGTQYF
TRBV6-6	TRBJ2-7	.	.	TGTGCCAGCAGTACGTCCTTTTACGAGCAGTACTTC	CASSTSFYEQYF
TRBV4-1	TRBJ2-1	TRBD2	many	TGCGCCAGCAGCCAAGGAGCGGGAGCAGGTGATGAGCAGTTCTTC	CASSQGAGAGDEQFF
TRBV5-1	TRBJ2-5	.	many	TGCGCCAGCAGCGCGGGACGCAGCCAAGAGACCCAGTACTTC	CASSAGRSQETQYF
TRBV9	TRBJ1-1	.	.	TGTGCCAGCAGCGTAGAGGTGGGGGGCCTGAATTGG	CASSVEVGGLNW
TRBV28	TRBJ2-5	TRBD2	few	TGTGCCAGCAGTCGGGGGGCCCAGTACTTC	CASSRGAQYF
TRBV30	TRBJ2-7	TRBD2	.	TGTGCCTGGAGTACGGGACTAGCCCCCTACGAGCAGTACTTC	CAWSTGLAPYEQYF
TRBV7-2	TRBJ2-7	TRBD1	.	TGTGCCAGCAGCACGTACAGGGGGTCCGCCTACGAGCAGTACTTC	CASSTYRGSAYEQYF
TRBV14	TRBJ2-5	TRBD2	.	TGTGCCAGCAGCCATGCGCGGGAGAAATCCCCTCTCTCTTTGGAGACCCAGTACTTC	CASSHAREKSPLSLETQYF
TRBV5-1	TRBJ2-2	TRBD2	.	TGCGCCAGCAGCTACGGGACTAGCGGGAGAGGATCCGGGGAGCTGTTTTTT	CASSYGTSGRGSGELFF
TRBV5-6	TRBJ2-7	.	.	TGTGCCAGCAGCAAAACTCGGGGGAACTACGAGCAGTACTTC	CASSKTRGNYEQYF
TRBV28	TRBJ2-1	.	.	TGTGCCAGCAGTTTATGGAATCTCCGCTCCTACAATGAGCAGTTCTTC	CASSLWNLRSYNEQFF
TRBV7-2	TRBJ2-3	.	few	TGTGCCAGCAGCCACTTTCCTGCAGATACGCAGTATTTT	CASSHFPADTQYF
TRBV6-2/TRBV6-3	TRBJ2-1	TRBD2	.	TGTGCCAGCAGTTACTCGCGGGAGGGTTTATATGAGCAGTTCTTC	CASSYSREGLYEQFF
TRBV12-3/TRBV12-4	TRBJ2-3	TRBD1	.	TGTGCCAGCAGACGGGACAGGGGGACAGATACGCAGTATTTT	CASRRDRGTDTQYF